The rows below give T cell receptor beta chains drawn from one sample of a study of regulatory dendritic cells for organ transplantation. These TCRs are of unknown antigen specificity. TCRdb's table, derived via immunoSEQ multiplex PCR, lists solely in-frame clones and lacks some. The sample has about 12,000 clones, nearly 90% seen once. Sequenced sample: naive CD8+ T cells from blood cultured with regulatory dendritic cells. The receptors were sampled from a human donor in good health. CDR3s include the opening cysteine and the closing phenylalanine or tryptophan. Each record gives: CDR3 DNA, CDR3 protein, J gene, V gene, clone size, D gene. A D gene is named only where the DNA matches it firmly. Clone size is not always given. Where it is, it says once, few, many or a class for expanded clones.

cdr3_nt: TGTGCCAGCAGCTTGAGGTGGCGCGGGGACTACGAGCAGTACTTC; cdr3_aa: CASSLRWRGDYEQYF; j_call: TRBJ2-7; v_call: TRBV5-4; clone_size: .; d_call: .
cdr3_nt: TGCGCCAGCAGCCAAGATTCTTCACAGGGGAAGGGAGAGACCCAGTACTTC; cdr3_aa: CASSQDSSQGKGETQYF; j_call: TRBJ2-5; v_call: TRBV4-1; clone_size: .; d_call: TRBD1
cdr3_nt: TGCGCCAGCAGCCAAGCCGGGACAGGGGACCAGCCCCAGCATTTT; cdr3_aa: CASSQAGTGDQPQHF; j_call: TRBJ1-5; v_call: TRBV4-1; clone_size: .; d_call: TRBD1
cdr3_nt: TGTGCCAGCAGTTTATGGGTGGAGGGACAGGGCCCAACCAGGCTGACCTACGAGCAGTACTTC; cdr3_aa: CASSLWVEGQGPTRLTYEQYF; j_call: TRBJ2-7; v_call: TRBV27; clone_size: .; d_call: TRBD1
cdr3_nt: TGTGCCAGCAGCGTAAGCGGGAGGGAGGCCGGGGAGCTGTTTTTT; cdr3_aa: CASSVSGREAGELFF; j_call: TRBJ2-2; v_call: TRBV9; clone_size: .; d_call: TRBD2
cdr3_nt: TGTGCCAGCAGCGGCGGCCATGACGGGGAGCTGTTTTTT; cdr3_aa: CASSGGHDGELFF; j_call: TRBJ2-2; v_call: TRBV9; clone_size: .; d_call: .
cdr3_nt: TGTGCCAGCAGCTTAGAGGACCTCTACAGAGGAGGCTCTGGGGCCAACGTCCTGACTTTC; cdr3_aa: CASSLEDLYRGGSGANVLTF; j_call: TRBJ2-6; v_call: TRBV11-2; clone_size: once; d_call: .
cdr3_nt: TGTGCCAGCAGTTTTTCGGGGGACTACAATGAGCAGTTCTTC; cdr3_aa: CASSFSGDYNEQFF; j_call: TRBJ2-1; v_call: TRBV28; clone_size: .; d_call: .
cdr3_nt: TGTGCCAGCAGCTTGAAGGGCACCTCCTACGAGCAGTACTTC; cdr3_aa: CASSLKGTSYEQYF; j_call: TRBJ2-7; v_call: TRBV5-4; clone_size: .; d_call: .
cdr3_nt: TGTGCCAGCACGGCGAAAAGCTCCTACGAGCAGTACTTC; cdr3_aa: CASTAKSSYEQYF; j_call: TRBJ2-7; v_call: TRBV25-1; clone_size: once; d_call: .
cdr3_nt: TGTGCCAGCAGTTACTCGAACGAGGCCGGATTCGGTGGCTACACCTTC; cdr3_aa: CASSYSNEAGFGGYTF; j_call: TRBJ1-2; v_call: TRBV6-6; clone_size: .; d_call: .
cdr3_nt: TGCGCCAGCAGCCACGACCGCGGTGGGGGACCCCTCCACTTT; cdr3_aa: CASSHDRGGGPLHF; j_call: TRBJ1-6; v_call: TRBV4-3; clone_size: .; d_call: .
cdr3_nt: TGTGCCAGCAGCTCGGGCAGGGGGGGAGAGACCCAGTACTTC; cdr3_aa: CASSSGRGGETQYF; j_call: TRBJ2-5; v_call: TRBV7-9; clone_size: .; d_call: .
cdr3_nt: TGTGCCACCAGCACCCTCAGGGGTTTATCCGAGCAGTACTTC; cdr3_aa: CATSTLRGLSEQYF; j_call: TRBJ2-7; v_call: TRBV15; clone_size: .; d_call: .
cdr3_nt: TGTGCCATCGTACAGCGGGAATCCTACAATGAGCAGTTCTTC; cdr3_aa: CAIVQRESYNEQFF; j_call: TRBJ2-1; v_call: TRBV19; clone_size: .; d_call: TRBD2
cdr3_nt: TGTGCCAGTAGTTTCCTCCATGGGACAGGGATAAATCAGCCCCAGCATTTT; cdr3_aa: CASSFLHGTGINQPQHF; j_call: TRBJ1-5; v_call: TRBV19; clone_size: .; d_call: TRBD1
cdr3_nt: TGCGCCAGCAGCCAAGATAGAACTAGCGGGACCTACGAGCAGTACTTC; cdr3_aa: CASSQDRTSGTYEQYF; j_call: TRBJ2-7; v_call: TRBV4-1; clone_size: .; d_call: TRBD2
cdr3_nt: TGTGCCTGGAGTTGGTTCGGGGGCGACGAGCAGTACTTC; cdr3_aa: CAWSWFGGDEQYF; j_call: TRBJ2-7; v_call: TRBV30; clone_size: .; d_call: .
cdr3_nt: TGTGCCAGCAGTTTAACTAGCGCGCCTAATCCCTACGAGCAGTACTTC; cdr3_aa: CASSLTSAPNPYEQYF; j_call: TRBJ2-7; v_call: TRBV27; clone_size: .; d_call: TRBD2
cdr3_nt: TGCGCCAGCAGCCAAGAAGGCAGAACTAACTATGGCTACACCTTC; cdr3_aa: CASSQEGRTNYGYTF; j_call: TRBJ1-2; v_call: TRBV4-3; clone_size: .; d_call: .
cdr3_nt: TGTGCCAGCAGCGTAACCCCCGGGCGCGAGCAGTACTTC; cdr3_aa: CASSVTPGREQYF; j_call: TRBJ2-7; v_call: TRBV9; clone_size: .; d_call: .
cdr3_nt: TGTGCCAGCAGACATGAAGAGTTCTATGAGCAGTTCTTC; cdr3_aa: CASRHEEFYEQFF; j_call: TRBJ2-1; v_call: TRBV5-4; clone_size: .; d_call: .
cdr3_nt: TGTGCCAGCAGCGAGGGGAGTGGACCCTATGGCTACACCTTC; cdr3_aa: CASSEGSGPYGYTF; j_call: TRBJ1-2; v_call: TRBV9; clone_size: .; d_call: .
cdr3_nt: TGTGCCTGGAGTCATTCTAGCGGTCGATACGAGCAGTACTTC; cdr3_aa: CAWSHSSGRYEQYF; j_call: TRBJ2-7; v_call: TRBV30; clone_size: once; d_call: TRBD2
cdr3_nt: TGTGCCATGAAGCAGGGTACGAACACTGAAGCTTTCTTT; cdr3_aa: CAMKQGTNTEAFF; j_call: TRBJ1-1; v_call: TRBV10-3; clone_size: .; d_call: .
cdr3_nt: TGTGCCAGCAGCCCGACCGGGGAGCTGTTTTTT; cdr3_aa: CASSPTGELFF; j_call: TRBJ2-2; v_call: TRBV7-8; clone_size: .; d_call: .
cdr3_nt: TGTGCCAGCAGTGACCCAAGGGATAATCAAGAGACCCAGTACTTC; cdr3_aa: CASSDPRDNQETQYF; j_call: TRBJ2-5; v_call: TRBV2; clone_size: .; d_call: .
cdr3_nt: TGCAGCGACGGACTAGCGGGAGAGGTAGAGACCCAGTACTTC; cdr3_aa: CSDGLAGEVETQYF; j_call: TRBJ2-5; v_call: TRBV29-1; clone_size: once; d_call: TRBD2
cdr3_nt: TGCGCCAGCAGCCACCGGGACAGATATAGCAATCAGCCCCAGCATTTT; cdr3_aa: CASSHRDRYSNQPQHF; j_call: TRBJ1-5; v_call: TRBV5-1; clone_size: .; d_call: TRBD1
cdr3_nt: TGTGCCAGCAGGGATCTAGCAGGTGAAAAACTGTTTTTT; cdr3_aa: CASRDLAGEKLFF; j_call: TRBJ1-4; v_call: TRBV2; clone_size: .; d_call: .
cdr3_nt: TGCAGCGTTCATCCTTGGGGGGCCGGAGATACGCAGTATTTT; cdr3_aa: CSVHPWGAGDTQYF; j_call: TRBJ2-3; v_call: TRBV29-1; clone_size: once; d_call: .
cdr3_nt: TGTGCCAGTACCGAAGCCCGGGGGACAGATACGCAGTATTTT; cdr3_aa: CASTEARGTDTQYF; j_call: TRBJ2-3; v_call: TRBV19; clone_size: .; d_call: .
cdr3_nt: TGTGCCAGCAGCCGAGCGAGGGCAGAGAATCAGCCCCAGCATTTT; cdr3_aa: CASSRARAENQPQHF; j_call: TRBJ1-5; v_call: TRBV4-2; clone_size: .; d_call: .
cdr3_nt: TGTGCCAGCAGTCCGGGACAGAGCTACTCGGAGACCCAGTACTTC; cdr3_aa: CASSPGQSYSETQYF; j_call: TRBJ2-5; v_call: TRBV6-5; clone_size: .; d_call: TRBD1
cdr3_nt: TGTGCCAGCAGTCCCGGGTCAGCCCGAGGGGAGCAGTACTTC; cdr3_aa: CASSPGSARGEQYF; j_call: TRBJ2-7; v_call: TRBV7-9; clone_size: .; d_call: .
cdr3_nt: TGCAGCGTTGAATTCCTCGGCAACACTGAAGCTTTCTTT; cdr3_aa: CSVEFLGNTEAFF; j_call: TRBJ1-1; v_call: TRBV29-1; clone_size: .; d_call: .
cdr3_nt: TGTGCCAGCAGTTACTCCACAGCAAACACTGAAGCTTTCTTT; cdr3_aa: CASSYSTANTEAFF; j_call: TRBJ1-1; v_call: TRBV6-5; clone_size: once; d_call: .
cdr3_nt: TGCGCCAGCAGCCAAGTAGCGGTAGAGCAGTTCTTC; cdr3_aa: CASSQVAVEQFF; j_call: TRBJ2-1; v_call: TRBV4-1; clone_size: .; d_call: .
cdr3_nt: TGTGCCAGCAGCGTAGGGGGTTCCACTCAGCCCCAGCATTTT; cdr3_aa: CASSVGGSTQPQHF; j_call: TRBJ1-5; v_call: TRBV9; clone_size: .; d_call: .
cdr3_nt: TGTGCCAGCAGCCCGTGGGGGAGCCAAGAGACCCAGTACTTC; cdr3_aa: CASSPWGSQETQYF; j_call: TRBJ2-5; v_call: TRBV7-3; clone_size: .; d_call: .
cdr3_nt: TGTGCCACCCAGGAAGGGAACTATGGCTACACCTTC; cdr3_aa: CATQEGNYGYTF; j_call: TRBJ1-2; v_call: TRBV25-1; clone_size: .; d_call: .
cdr3_nt: TGTGCCAGCAGCCCACAGGAGAGACAGGGGAACACTGAAGCTTTCTTT; cdr3_aa: CASSPQERQGNTEAFF; j_call: TRBJ1-1; v_call: TRBV7-9; clone_size: once; d_call: TRBD1